Listed below are T cell receptor beta chains from one sample, sequenced in a study of immune evolution from preneoplasia to lung adenocarcinoma. Clones were read by immunoSEQ multiplex PCR, and TCRdb kept only the in-frame ones, dropping some. The sample lists 950 to 1,200 clones, roughly 80% occurring once. Sequencing input: FFPE atypical adenomatous hyperplasia tissue from the lung. The origin of the receptors is a person aged 70 to 85 with lung adenocarcinoma. Both conserved end residues are part of each CDR3. Fields, in order: J gene, D gene, V gene, CDR3 protein. The D gene is left open where the match is weak.

>TRBJ2-6|-|TRBV21-1
CARPDSPRSGANVLTF
>TRBJ2-1|-|TRBV6-5
CASSRGGEVNEQFF
>TRBJ1-5|-|TRBV7-6
CASSLDLRQPQHF
>TRBJ2-1|-|TRBV6-4
CASSATYRDNEQFF
>TRBJ2-1|-|TRBV11-3
CASSEQGNNEQFF
>TRBJ2-7|TRBD2|TRBV5-1
CASSPVLAGGPEEQYF
>TRBJ2-1|TRBD1|TRBV4-3
CASSPSWQGASEQFF
>TRBJ2-3|-|TRBV5-4
CASSSGRPSTDTQYF
>TRBJ1-1|-|TRBV2
CASSQDLRTEAFF
>TRBJ2-5|TRBD2|TRBV19
CASSILAGPQETQYF
>TRBJ2-1|-|TRBV4-3
CASSPSGGDYNEQFF
>TRBJ2-7|-|TRBV7-9
CASSSTGRTYEQYF
>TRBJ1-4|TRBD1|TRBV30
CAWRRQGWGSTNEKLFF
>TRBJ2-1|-|TRBV9
CASSVQGNEQFF
>TRBJ2-7|TRBD1|TRBV10-3
CAISWDRGQSYEQYF
>TRBJ2-7|-|TRBV28
CASSFRQDYEQYF
>TRBJ2-3|-|TRBV7-9
CASRWRSDTQYF
>TRBJ2-5|TRBD2|TRBV7-9
CASRGVGLAGQETQYF
>TRBJ2-3|TRBD2|TRBV11-2
CASSFGLAGGRVDTQYF
>TRBJ2-1|-|TRBV19
CASSRFDEQFF
>TRBJ1-2|-|TRBV7-9
CASSLSYPRDGYTF
>TRBJ2-3|-|TRBV29-1
CSVGGGFTDTQYF
>TRBJ2-3|TRBD2|TRBV2
CASRLLAADTQYF
>TRBJ2-1|TRBD1|TRBV28
CASRQSGQAGFF
>TRBJ2-1|-|TRBV7-7
CASSPGSGDNEQFF
>TRBJ1-6|-|TRBV28
CASRRGDSPLHF
>TRBJ1-5|TRBD1|TRBV28
CASSLRQGAKGPQHF
>TRBJ1-2|TRBD1|TRBV5-1
CASSLEGQGLGYTF
>TRBJ1-2|-|TRBV2
CASSDDRLGQSDF
>TRBJ2-4|TRBD1|TRBV2
CASSRQGNIQYF
>TRBJ2-5|-|TRBV29-1
CSVGYSQETQYF
>TRBJ2-2|TRBD1|TRBV7-3
CASSWGQHTGELFF
>TRBJ2-7|-|TRBV28
CASGTYLYEQYF
>TRBJ1-2|-|TRBV30
CAWSVGVGSYGYTF
>TRBJ2-2|TRBD1|TRBV5-4
CASSLGTGGRTGELFF
>TRBJ1-4|TRBD1|TRBV19
CASSIGQGRTTNEKLFF
>TRBJ2-5|-|TRBV6-6
CASSERETQYF
>TRBJ1-2|-|TRBV7-9
CASARGEGYTF
>TRBJ2-1|-|TRBV5-1
CASSWGDLRANEQFF
>TRBJ1-5|TRBD1|TRBV30
CAWDRDRSNQPQHF
>TRBJ2-3|-|TRBV9
CASSVQSFGLDTQYF
>TRBJ2-3|-|TRBV7-3
CASSPGGSTDTQYF
>TRBJ2-3|-|TRBV10-3
CAISELDTQYF
>TRBJ1-5|-|TRBV2
CASSERNQPQHF
>TRBJ2-5|-|TRBV25-1
CASSEGTGREVETQYF
>TRBJ2-7|TRBD1|TRBV2
CASSAGQPLPSTHEQYF
>TRBJ2-4|TRBD2|TRBV9
CASSLAGGPVQYF
>TRBJ2-5|-|TRBV11-3
CASSPAGETQYF
>TRBJ1-4|-|TRBV27
CASSRLQQGREKLFF
>TRBJ2-5|TRBD2|TRBV5-5
CASRWGLAGEQETQYF
>TRBJ2-3|-|TRBV19
CASSIAGADTQYF
>TRBJ1-1|-|TRBV7-9
CASRDASGANTEAFF
>TRBJ2-5|-|TRBV5-6
CASSRRGPGETQYF